The rows below give T cell receptor beta chains drawn from one sample of a study of human T cells and chemical hapten exposure. MiXCR was run by TCRdb on the RACE reads, yielding one entry per CDR3 protein. The profile shows some 81,000 distinct CDR3 sequences, 11% of them singletons. Specimen: whole blood, collected in connection with sensitization to the hapten diphenylcyclopropenone (DPC). The receptors here all came from a man aged 18 to 29 with alopecia areata. Some clones in this sample may be carry-over from other donors' samples. Each CDR3 is given with its conserved first and last residue. A D gene is named only where the DNA matches it firmly. Some rows mark clone size as missing; the rest say once, few, many or name a class of expanded clone.

CDR3nt,CDR3aa,v_gene,abundance,d_gene,j_gene
TGTGCCAGCAGCTTAGGAAGGACGGGTGGAGATACGCAGTATTTT,CASSLGRTGGDTQYF,TRBV7-3,many,-,TRBJ2-3
TGTGCCAGCAGTTACGAGGGGCGCTCACCCCTCCACTTT,CASSYEGRSPLHF,TRBV6-2/TRBV6-3,-,-,TRBJ1-6
TGTGCCAGCAGCTTGGCGGACAGGGCCTATGGCTACACCTTC,CASSLADRAYGYTF,TRBV5-6,few,TRBD1,TRBJ1-2
TGTGCCAGCAGTGATGGGGTGCGGGCACCCCTCCACTTT,CASSDGVRAPLHF,TRBV6-1,-,-,TRBJ1-6
TGTGCCAGCAGCACACCGGGACAGTACAATGAGCAGTTCTTC,CASSTPGQYNEQFF,TRBV9,many,TRBD1,TRBJ2-1
TGCGCCAGCAGCCAAGGGCAGGGATATACGCAGTATTTT,CASSQGQGYTQYF,TRBV4-1,few,-,TRBJ2-3
TGCAGTGCCCTAGCGGGGGGTTTCTCCTACAATGAGCAGTTCTTC,CSALAGGFSYNEQFF,TRBV20-1,-,TRBD2,TRBJ2-1
TGTGCCAGCAGTCCGTCAATAGGGACCCAGTACTTC,CASSPSIGTQYF,TRBV6-2/TRBV6-3,-,-,TRBJ2-5
TGTGCCAGCAGTTACTCCATCGCCAGGACGGGGGATCGGACTGAAGCTTTCTTT,CASSYSIARTGDRTEAFF,TRBV6-2/TRBV6-3,-,-,TRBJ1-1
TGTGCCATCAGCGCCTCAGATACGCAGTATTTT,CAISASDTQYF,TRBV10-3,many,-,TRBJ2-3
TGTGCCAGCAGCTTAAGGACTAGCGGTGGGGATGAGCAGTTCTTC,CASSLRTSGGDEQFF,TRBV7-6,many,TRBD2,TRBJ2-1
TGTGCCAGCAGCTTAGGCGGGAACACTGAAGCTTTCTTT,CASSLGGNTEAFF,TRBV12-3/TRBV12-4,medium-sized,-,TRBJ1-1
TGTGCCAGCAGCTTCGGACTAGCGGCCACAGATACGCAGTATTTT,CASSFGLAATDTQYF,TRBV7-7,few,TRBD2,TRBJ2-3
TGCAGTGCTAGCGGACAACTCAATCAGCCCCAGCATTTT,CSASGQLNQPQHF,TRBV20-1,few,-,TRBJ1-5
TGTGCCAGCCAGCGGCGGGCAGGAATGGATACGCAGTATTTT,CASQRRAGMDTQYF,TRBV18,few,-,TRBJ2-3
TGCAGTGCTGCGGACAGCTACGAGCAGTACTTC,CSAADSYEQYF,TRBV20-1,-,-,TRBJ2-7
TGTGCCAGCAGCCAGGGACAGGGCCAAGAGACCCAGTACTTC,CASSQGQGQETQYF,TRBV7-9,many,TRBD1,TRBJ2-5
TGTGCCAGCACTAAACAGGGTGATGGCACTGAAGCTTTCTTT,CASTKQGDGTEAFF,TRBV3-1,-,-,TRBJ1-1
TGTGCCATCAGTGGACCTGGTGACCCAACCCGGGAGACCCAGTACTTC,CAISGPGDPTRETQYF,TRBV10-3,-,-,TRBJ2-5
TGTGCCAGCAGCTTTCTTCTAGAGCAGTTCTTC,CASSFLLEQFF,TRBV5-6,-,-,TRBJ2-1
TGTGCCAGCATCTTACGACCGGGACACGAGAACTATGGCTACACCTTC,CASILRPGHENYGYTF,TRBV12-3/TRBV12-4,many,-,TRBJ1-2
TGTGCCAGCTTGGGGTCCCCAGATACGCAGTATTTT,CASLGSPDTQYF,TRBV12-3/TRBV12-4,-,-,TRBJ2-3
TGCGCCAGCAGCCGAGTCCTCAAACAGGGAAGGGTTTACGAGCAGTACTTC,CASSRVLKQGRVYEQYF,TRBV4-1,-,-,TRBJ2-7
TGTGCCAGCCGACCGGGCCTCAACGATTCACCCCTCCACTTT,CASRPGLNDSPLHF,TRBV9,few,-,TRBJ1-6
TGCAGCGTTAATAGGGGGGCTAGCACAGATACGCAGTATTTT,CSVNRGASTDTQYF,TRBV29-1,-,-,TRBJ2-3
TGTGCCAGCAGGCCCCCTACAGGGGCCCAAGAGACCCAGTACTTC,CASRPPTGAQETQYF,TRBV12-3/TRBV12-4,-,TRBD1,TRBJ2-5
TGTGCCAGCAACTTTCCACAGGGGGCCTCCTACAATGAGCAGTTCTTC,CASNFPQGASYNEQFF,TRBV6-2/TRBV6-3,-,TRBD1,TRBJ2-1
TGTGCCAGCAGCTCCACGCGACAGGGTCAATCACCCCTCCACTTT,CASSSTRQGQSPLHF,TRBV7-9,many,TRBD1,TRBJ1-6
TGCGCCAGCAGCCCGGGACCCCTGGTGAACACTGAAGCTTTCTTT,CASSPGPLVNTEAFF,TRBV4-1,-,-,TRBJ1-1
TGTGCCAGCAGCTTAGGTGGCGACTATCTCACAGATACGCAGTATTTT,CASSLGGDYLTDTQYF,TRBV7-9,few,-,TRBJ2-3
TGTGCCAGCAGGATCTATGGGACAGCTAATTCACCCCTCCACTTT,CASRIYGTANSPLHF,TRBV6-2/TRBV6-3,many,TRBD1,TRBJ1-6
TGTGCCAGCAGTATACAGGGGGCGTCGTACAATGAGCAGTTCTTC,CASSIQGASYNEQFF,TRBV6-2/TRBV6-3,few,TRBD1,TRBJ2-1
TGCAGCGTTGAAGGGGGGGCCGTCTACGAGCAGTACTTC,CSVEGGAVYEQYF,TRBV29-1,many,-,TRBJ2-7
TGTGCCAGCAGCTACTACACTGAAGCTTTCTTT,CASSYYTEAFF,TRBV7-2,many,-,TRBJ1-1
TGTGCCAGCACCAATTGGTTGTGGGGGGCTGGCGGCTACACCTTC,CASTNWLWGAGGYTF,TRBV12-3/TRBV12-4,few,-,TRBJ1-2
TGCGCCAGCGAGAACAAATTTCTCCCACGACAGGGGCGTACTGGTGGCTACACCTTC,CASENKFLPRQGRTGGYTF,TRBV5-1,many,TRBD1,TRBJ1-2
TGCGCCAGCAGCCGGACAGGCGAACGCACAGATACGCAGTATTTT,CASSRTGERTDTQYF,TRBV4-1,few,TRBD1,TRBJ2-3
TGTGCCAGCAGTGAACTACAGGGGGAAGATACGCAGTATTTT,CASSELQGEDTQYF,TRBV25-1,-,TRBD1,TRBJ2-3
TGTGCCAGCGGCACAAGCGGAAGGGAGCTGTTTTTT,CASGTSGRELFF,TRBV11-1,many,-,TRBJ2-2
TGTGCCAGCAGCAGGGTAGGCAGGGCAAGATACGAGCAGTACTTC,CASSRVGRARYEQYF,TRBV7-9,few,-,TRBJ2-7
TGCAGAGCTAGAGGGGTCTCGGACACTAACGGAAAACTGTTTTTT,CRARGVSDTNGKLFF,TRBV20-1,few,-,TRBJ1-4
TGTGCCAGCAGTTACTCGAGGCAGGGTGAGACCCAGTACTTC,CASSYSRQGETQYF,TRBV6-2/TRBV6-3,few,-,TRBJ2-5
TGTGCCAGCTCACTCCCGGGACTGGAAGAGACCCAGTACTTC,CASSLPGLEETQYF,TRBV18,many,-,TRBJ2-5
TGTGCCAGCAGCGCCGACAGGGGGCATTCAGATACGCAGTATTTT,CASSADRGHSDTQYF,TRBV7-9,few,TRBD1,TRBJ2-3
TGTGCCAGCAGCTCCAATGGCGGAAAAAACATTCAGTACTTC,CASSSNGGKNIQYF,TRBV7-9,-,-,TRBJ2-4